One sample yielded the 19 T cell receptor beta chains listed below, sequenced in a study of cytomegalovirus exposure and HLA in healthy donors listed by TCRdb under 2017. To prepare the library, the immunoSEQ multiplex PCR assay was applied. For the multiplex PCR, a mixture combining 60 forward primers for TCR Vbeta segments and 13 reverse primers for TCR Jbeta segments was used. TCRdb mirrors the immuneACCESS table, restricted to in-frame sequences. Some clones are absent from its copies; in checked studies, under half trace to an unresolved V gene, and the reason for the others is unknown. In all, the sample holds some 93,000 clones, and about 81% of those were seen once. The leading ten clones occupy over 3% of the sample. Sequences were obtained from PBMCs. The receptors shown here come from a woman aged 40 to 49 in good health and CMV-seronegative.

V usage is TRBV19 and J usage is TRBJ1-5; D is uncertain. V was pared by 11 bases and J by 5 bases, with 10 bases between. The CDR3 runs to 11 residues. The germline V gene encodes CDR1 LNHDA and CDR2 SQIVND (reference sequence). CDR3 amino acids: CASGSHQPQHF. Here the CDR3 DNA reads TGTGCCTCGGGGTCTCATCAGCCCCAGCATTTT.

The chain couples TRBV7-8 to TRBJ2-3, with 8 bases aligning to TRBD2. The CDR3 length is 17 residues. The V segment lost 2 bases and the J segment 0 bases; nucleotides outside the gene matches: 7. Germline lookup yields CDR1 SGHVS and CDR2 FQNEAQ. The CDR3: CASSLFLSGTSTDTQYF. CDR3 DNA sequence: TGTGCCAGCAGCTTATTCCTTAGCGGGACAAGCACAGATACGCAGTATTTT. The full variable domain, in which reference TRBV7-8 and TRBJ2-3 provide the parts outside the CDR3, is GAGVSQSPRYKVAKRGQDVALRCDPISGHVSLFWYQQALGQGPEFLTYFQNEAQLDKSGLPSDRFFAERPEGSVSTLKIQRTQQEDSAVYLCASSLFLSGTSTDTQYFGPGTRLTVL.

This clone has a handful of counts. This chain joins TRBV2 and TRBJ2-7; 7 nucleotides agree with TRBD1. V lost 6 bases, J lost 2 bases, and 7 bases stayed unmatched. CDR3 size: 14 residues. CDR1 and CDR2 from the germline V gene are SNHLY and FYNNEI. CDR3 protein: CASREQGPTYEQYF. The DNA for the CDR3 is TGTGCCAGCAGGGAACAGGGGCCAACCTACGAGCAGTACTTC. Full variable domain (remainder filled in from reference TRBV2 and TRBJ2-7): EPEVTQTPSHQVTQMGQEVILRCVPISNHLYFYWYRQILGQKVEFLVSFYNNEISEKSEIFDDQFSVERPDGSNFTLKIRSTKLEDSAMYFCASREQGPTYEQYFGPGTRLTVT.

V gene TRBV7-9 combines with J gene TRBJ2-7; 8 bases align to TRBD1. This CDR3 comprises 15 residues. The germline V gene encodes CDR1 SEHNR and CDR2 FQNEAQ (reference sequence). V lost 1 base and J lost 1; bases outside the gene matches: 3. For the CDR3, the DNA is TGTGCCAGCAGCTTAGTTGGGACAGGATCCTACGAGCAGTACTTC. This translates into CASSLVGTGSYEQYF.

The rearrangement uses TRBV30 and TRBJ2-5; D is possibly TRBD2 (5 bases). The ends were cut back, 0 bases at V and 5 bases at J, with 10 bases in the middle. Germline V gene lookup returns CDR1 GTSNPN and CDR2 SVGIG (reference sequence). The CDR3 covers 13 residues. In DNA, the CDR3 is TGTGCCTGGAGTGTAGGACTTGTGGAGACCCAGTACTTC. Residues: CAWSVGLVETQYF.

The V call is TRBV5-1, the J call TRBJ2-1; D may be TRBD1 (5 bases). Trimming took 4 bases from V and 8 from J, leaving 16 bases between them. CDR1 is SGHRS, CDR2 YFSETQ, per germline. This CDR3 is built from 14 residues. The CDR3 is CASSLGHLEDEQFF. The CDR3 DNA is TGCGCCAGCAGCCTCGGACACCTTGAGGATGAGCAGTTCTTC.

CDR3 in DNA: TGTGCCAGCAGCTCTGGGACAGAGTTTAACTATGGCTACACCTTC. Translating it yields CASSSGTEFNYGYTF. The chain joins TRBV5-4 to TRBJ1-2; 7 bases align to TRBD1. Germline-derived CDR1 and CDR2 are SGHNT and YYREEE (reference sequence). J was trimmed by 1 base and V by 3 bases; bases with no gene match: 6. This CDR3 region has 15 residues.

This clone was seen a single time. The chain employs TRBV13 and TRBJ2-7; TRBD2 matches at 10 bases. Germline V gene sequence: CDR1 PRHDT, CDR2 FYEKMQ (reference sequence). This CDR3 is built from 16 residues. Trimming took 5 bases from V and 3 from J; bases not matched to a gene: 10. The CDR3 protein is CASSPRGASGSYEQYF. As DNA, the CDR3 is TGTGCCAGCAGCCCCCGCGGGGCTAGCGGGAGCTACGAGCAGTACTTC.

This clone appeared a few times. The gene calls are TRBV27 and TRBJ1-5; maybe TRBD1 (6 bases). The CDR3 is 15 residues long. The V and J ends lost 6 bases and 4 bases respectively, with 16 bases between them. The germline V gene encodes CDR1 MNHEY and CDR2 SMNVEV (reference sequence). DNA for the CDR3: TGTGCCAGCAGCTTAGCACAGGGACCTAATCAGCCCCAGCATTTT. It encodes CASSLAQGPNQPQHF.

This clone was seen a few times. This chain joins TRBV7-2 and TRBJ2-7; a weak D match, TRBD2 (6 bases). Trimming stripped 2 bases from V and 4 bases from J, with 18 bases between. The V gene's germline CDR1 is SGHTA and CDR2 FQGNSA. The CDR3 has 16 residues. The CDR3 DNA reads as TGTGCCAGCAGCTTAATGGTCGGGGGAGGTAGATACGAGCAGTACTTC. Its translation: CASSLMVGGGRYEQYF.

The chain carries TRBV5-4 and TRBJ1-6, with TRBD1 matching over 7 bases. Germline V gives CDR1 SGHNT, CDR2 YYREEE (reference sequence). This CDR3 contains 15 residues. V shed 4 bases and J 7 bases; nucleotides not matched to a gene: 8. Here the CDR3 DNA reads TGTGCCAGCAGCCGGGACAGCGGAGGGAATTCACCCCTCCACTTT. Translating it yields CASSRDSGGNSPLHF.

V gene TRBV19 combines with J gene TRBJ1-5, with D tentatively TRBD1 (6 bases). CDR1 is LNHDA and CDR2 is SQIVND in the germline V gene (reference sequence). With 6 bases removed from V and 4 bases from J, the gap between germline ends came to 13 bases. The CDR3 spans 14 residues. The CDR3 sequence is CASRRTVSNQPQHF. CDR3 DNA sequence: TGTGCCAGTAGGCGGACAGTGTCAAATCAGCCCCAGCATTTT.

The table lists this clone with a few counts. The genes are TRBV19 and TRBJ1-1; D unresolved. This CDR3 has 14 amino acids. Germline CDR1 LNHDA, CDR2 SQIVND (reference sequence). V was pared by 3 bases and J by 5 bases, with 13 bases between. The CDR3 reads CASSIGLRRTEAFF. The CDR3 DNA follows: TGTGCCAGTAGTATCGGACTCCGCCGAACTGAAGCTTTCTTT.

Concerning this clone: The CDR3 carries no conserved terminal phenylalanine or tryptophan, so it likely arises from a read error. The CDR3 DNA reads TGTGCCAGCAGTCTCTACACCGGGGAGCTGTTTGTT. It is translated as CASSLYTGELFV. This rearrangement joins TRBV28 to TRBJ2-2; D remains unclear. The CDR3 is 12 amino acids. Germline V gene sequence: CDR1 MDHEN, CDR2 SYDVKM. Trimming removed 5 bases at V and 3 bases at J, with 4 bases between.

This chain links TRBV7-8 with TRBJ2-5; 12 bases line up with TRBD2. The germline V gene has CDR1 SGHVS and CDR2 FQNEAQ. The CDR3 spans 15 residues. Trimming took 3 bases from V and 5 from J; bases not matched to a gene: 4. CDR3 in amino acids: CASSLTSGRKETQYF. CDR3 bases: TGTGCCAGCAGCTTGACTAGCGGGAGAAAGGAGACCCAGTACTTC.

This clone appeared a single time. The V call is TRBV11-2, the J call TRBJ2-7, with D maybe TRBD2 (5 bases). Germline V lookup: CDR1 SGHAT, CDR2 FQNNGV. Trimming took 0 bases from V and 2 from J, leaving 8 bases between them. The CDR3 has 14 residues. The CDR3 nucleotides are TGTGCCAGCAGCTTAGATGTAGCGACCTACGAGCAGTACTTC. Translation: CASSLDVATYEQYF. The full variable domain, with the rest looked up from reference TRBV11-2 and TRBJ2-7, is EAGVAQSPRYKIIEKRQSVAFWCNPISGHATLYWYQQILGQGPKLLIQFQNNGVVDDSQLPKDRFSAERLKGVDSTLKIQPAKLEDSAVYLCASSLDVATYEQYFGPGTRLTVT.

The chain uses TRBV9 and TRBJ2-2; 8 nucleotides match TRBD2. The CDR3 contains 15 residues. CDR1 and CDR2 (germline): SGDLS, YYNGEE. Trimming cost V 4 bases and J 6 bases; bases outside gene matches: 8. The CDR3 spells CASSPREGRSGELFF. CDR3 sequence (DNA): TGTGCCAGCAGCCCCCGGGAGGGCCGGTCCGGGGAGCTGTTTTTT. Variable domain in full (rest from reference TRBV9 and TRBJ2-2): DSGVTQTPKHLITATGQRVTLRCSPRSGDLSVYWYQQSLDQGLQFLIQYYNGEERAKGNILERFSAQQFPDLHSELNLSSLELGDSALYFCASSPREGRSGELFFGEGSRLTVL.

This chain joins TRBV30 and TRBJ2-1; TRBD2 matches 11 bases. The V segment lost 3 bases and the J segment 4 bases; nucleotides outside the gene matches: 5. The CDR3 covers 15 residues. In germline, CDR1 is GTSNPN, CDR2 SVGIG (reference sequence). The CDR3 DNA sequence: TGTGCCTGGAGACCCGGGACTAGCGGATACAATGAGCAGTTCTTC. This encodes CAWRPGTSGYNEQFF.

The genes are TRBV30 and TRBJ1-1; 9 nucleotides align to TRBD1. Trimming removed 0 bases from V and 11 bases from J; junction bases left unmatched: 7. This CDR3 contains 13 residues. The germline V gene has CDR1 GTSNPN and CDR2 SVGIG (reference sequence). In nucleotides, the CDR3 is TGTGCCTGGAGTGTACAGGGGACAGGGAATGCTTTCTTT. Its translation: CAWSVQGTGNAFF.